These 2 T cell receptor beta chains were all obtained from the same sample, sequenced in a study of cytomegalovirus exposure and HLA in healthy donors. Primers for the PCR totalled 60 Vbeta and 13 Jbeta. The table came from immunoSEQ multiplex PCR; TCRdb's copy has only in-frame clones and leaves some out. The profile shows 240,000 or so clones, 82% of them singletons. Sample: PBMCs. All receptors come from a woman between 40 and 55 years old in good health and CMV-seropositive.

The V call is TRBV7-2, the J call TRBJ1-2, with D possibly matching TRBD1 (5 bases). V lost 7 bases and J 0 bases, leaving 18 bases between the germline ends. CDR1 and CDR2 (germline): SGHTA, FQGNSA. The CDR3 is made up of 16 amino acids. The CDR3 DNA is TGTGCCAGCACCGCCTCGGCCGGGGGAACTAACTATGGCTACACCTTC. Encoded protein: CASTASAGGTNYGYTF. Full variable domain (remainder filled in from reference TRBV7-2 and TRBJ1-2): GAGVSQSPSNKVTEKGKDVELRCDPISGHTALYWYRQSLGQGLEFLIYFQGNSAPDKSGLPSDRFSAERTGGSVSTLTIQRTQQEDSAVYLCASTASAGGTNYGYTFGSGTRLTVV.

This chain links TRBV5-1 with TRBJ2-5, with D hard to call. Trimming left V 2 bases short and J 2 bases short, with 4 bases between. CDR1 and CDR2 from the germline V gene are SGHRS and YFSETQ. CDR3 length: 12 residues. The CDR3 DNA is TGCGCCAGCAGCTTCTATCAAGAGACCCAGTACTTC. It yields the protein CASSFYQETQYF.